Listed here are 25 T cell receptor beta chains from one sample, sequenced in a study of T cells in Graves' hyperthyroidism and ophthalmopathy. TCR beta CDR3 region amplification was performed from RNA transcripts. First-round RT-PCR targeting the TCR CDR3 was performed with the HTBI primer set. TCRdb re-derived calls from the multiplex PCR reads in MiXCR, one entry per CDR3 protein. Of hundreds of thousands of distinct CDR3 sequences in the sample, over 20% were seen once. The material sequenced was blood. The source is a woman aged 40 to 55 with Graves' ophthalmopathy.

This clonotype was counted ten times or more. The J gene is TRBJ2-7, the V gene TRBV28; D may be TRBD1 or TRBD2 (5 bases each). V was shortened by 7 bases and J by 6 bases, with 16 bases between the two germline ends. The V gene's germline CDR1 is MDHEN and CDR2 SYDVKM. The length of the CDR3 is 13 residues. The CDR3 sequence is CASKRDLGREQYF. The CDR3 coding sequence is TGTGCCAGCAAGAGGGATTTGGGGCGCGAGCAGTACTTC.

The CDR3 region is CASSLNEITYGYTF. CDR3 DNA sequence: TGCGCCAGCAGCTTAAACGAGATAACCTATGGCTACACCTTC. The J gene is TRBJ1-2, the V gene TRBV5-1; D is ambiguous. V was cut by 2 bases and J by 4 bases, with 12 bases left in between. Germline V gene lookup returns CDR1 SGHRS and CDR2 YFSETQ. The CDR3 spans 14 residues.

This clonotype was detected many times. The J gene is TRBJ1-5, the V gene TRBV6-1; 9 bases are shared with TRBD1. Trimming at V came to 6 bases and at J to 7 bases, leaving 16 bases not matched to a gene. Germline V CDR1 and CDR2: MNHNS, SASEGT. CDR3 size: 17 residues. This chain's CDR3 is CASSQGQDRGGWQPQHF. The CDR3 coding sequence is TGTGCCAGCAGCCAGGGGCAGGACAGGGGTGGGTGGCAGCCCCAGCATTTT.

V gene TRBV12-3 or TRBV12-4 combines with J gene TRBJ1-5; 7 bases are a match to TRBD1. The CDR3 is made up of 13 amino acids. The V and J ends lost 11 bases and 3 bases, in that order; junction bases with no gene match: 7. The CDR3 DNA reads TGTGCCGGCAAACAGGGGCACAATCAGCCCCAGCATTTT. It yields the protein CAGKQGHNQPQHF.

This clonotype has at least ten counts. For the CDR3, the DNA is TGTGCCAGCAGTCCCCCTGGCCTCGAGCAGTACTTC. As protein: CASSPPGLEQYF. The chain is built from TRBV27 and TRBJ2-7; no definite D call. CDR3 length equals 12 residues. Per germline, CDR1 MNHEY and CDR2 SMNVEV (reference sequence). Between the trimmed V and J ends, which lost 5 bases and 6 bases, there was a span of 11 bases.

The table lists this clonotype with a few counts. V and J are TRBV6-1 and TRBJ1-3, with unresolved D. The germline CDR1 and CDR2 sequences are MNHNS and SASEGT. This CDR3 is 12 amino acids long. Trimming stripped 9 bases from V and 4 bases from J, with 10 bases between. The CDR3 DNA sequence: TGTGCCAGTGTTGATTCCGGAAACACCATATATTTT. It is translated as CASVDSGNTIYF.

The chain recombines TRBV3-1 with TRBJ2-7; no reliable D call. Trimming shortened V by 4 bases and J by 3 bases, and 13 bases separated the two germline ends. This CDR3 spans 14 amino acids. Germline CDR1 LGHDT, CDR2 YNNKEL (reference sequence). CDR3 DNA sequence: TGTGCCAGCAGCCCGCCCACACGGATCTACGAGCAGTACTTC. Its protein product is CASSPPTRIYEQYF.

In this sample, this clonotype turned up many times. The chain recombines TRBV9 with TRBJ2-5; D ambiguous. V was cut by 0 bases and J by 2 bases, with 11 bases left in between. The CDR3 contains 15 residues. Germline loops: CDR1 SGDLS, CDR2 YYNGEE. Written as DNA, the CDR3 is TGTGCCAGCAGCGTAGGGTCAGGCGGACAAGAGACCCAGTACTTC. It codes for CASSVGSGGQETQYF.

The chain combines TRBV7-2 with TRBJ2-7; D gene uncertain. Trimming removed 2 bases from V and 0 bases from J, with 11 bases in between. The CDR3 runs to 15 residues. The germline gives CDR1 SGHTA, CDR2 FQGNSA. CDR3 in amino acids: CASSLNGRSSYEQYF. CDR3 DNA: TGTGCCAGCAGCTTAAATGGCAGAAGCTCCTACGAGCAGTACTTC.

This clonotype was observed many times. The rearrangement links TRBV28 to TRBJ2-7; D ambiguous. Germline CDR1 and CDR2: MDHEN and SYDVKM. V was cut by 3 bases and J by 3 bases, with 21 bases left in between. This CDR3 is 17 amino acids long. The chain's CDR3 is CASSFRRGEIGHYEQYF. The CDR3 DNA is TGTGCCAGCAGTTTTAGGCGAGGTGAGATCGGCCACTACGAGCAGTACTTC.

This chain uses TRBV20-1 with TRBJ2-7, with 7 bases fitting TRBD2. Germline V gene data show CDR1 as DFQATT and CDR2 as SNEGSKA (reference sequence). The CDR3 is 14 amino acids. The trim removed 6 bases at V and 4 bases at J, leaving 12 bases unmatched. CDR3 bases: TGCAGTGCAACGGGGAGGGGACTACTTTACGAGCAGTACTTC. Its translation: CSATGRGLLYEQYF.

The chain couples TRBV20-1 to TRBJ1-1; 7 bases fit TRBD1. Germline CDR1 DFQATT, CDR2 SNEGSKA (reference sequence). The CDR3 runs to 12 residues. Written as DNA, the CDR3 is TGCAGGGGGGGAGCCCCAGGGGGTGAAGCTTTCTTT. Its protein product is CRGGAPGGEAFF.

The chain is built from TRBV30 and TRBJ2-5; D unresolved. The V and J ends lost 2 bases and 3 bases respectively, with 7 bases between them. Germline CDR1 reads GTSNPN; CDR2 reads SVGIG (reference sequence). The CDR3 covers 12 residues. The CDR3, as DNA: TGTGCCTGGAGTACAGCGAAAGAGACCCAGTACTTC. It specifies CAWSTAKETQYF. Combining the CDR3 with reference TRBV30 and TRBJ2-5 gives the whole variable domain SQTIHQWPATLVQPVGSPLSLECTVEGTSNPNLYWYRQAAGRGLQLLFYSVGIGQISSEVPQNLSASRPQDRQFILSSKKLLLSDSGFYLCAWSTAKETQYFGPGTRLLVL.

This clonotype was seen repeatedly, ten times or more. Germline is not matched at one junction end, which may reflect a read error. The CDR3 coding sequence is TGCAGTGCACTCGGGACAGGGTCCTCCGAGCAGTACTTC. Translating it yields CSALGTGSSEQYF. The rearrangement uses TRBV20-1 and TRBJ2-7, with 9 positions matching TRBD1. The CDR3 consists of 13 residues. The germline CDR1 and CDR2 sequences are DFQATT and SNEGSKA (reference sequence).

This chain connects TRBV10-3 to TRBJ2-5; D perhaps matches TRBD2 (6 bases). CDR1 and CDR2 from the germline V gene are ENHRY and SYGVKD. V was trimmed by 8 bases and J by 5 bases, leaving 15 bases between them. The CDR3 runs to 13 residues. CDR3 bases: TGTGCCATCTCGCCGGGAGAGGAGGAGACCCAGTACTTC. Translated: CAISPGEEETQYF.

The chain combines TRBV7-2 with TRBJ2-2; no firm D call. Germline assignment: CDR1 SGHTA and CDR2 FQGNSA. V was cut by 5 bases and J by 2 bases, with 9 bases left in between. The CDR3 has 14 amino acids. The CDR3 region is CASSRQTNTGELFF. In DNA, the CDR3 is TGTGCCAGCAGCCGCCAGACTAACACCGGGGAGCTGTTTTTT.

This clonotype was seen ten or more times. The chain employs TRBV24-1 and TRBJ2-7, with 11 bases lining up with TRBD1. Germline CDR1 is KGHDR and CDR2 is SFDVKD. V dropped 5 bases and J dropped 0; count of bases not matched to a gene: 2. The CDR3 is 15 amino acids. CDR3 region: CATSAGTGGSYEQYF. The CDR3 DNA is TGTGCCACCAGTGCCGGGACAGGGGGCTCCTACGAGCAGTACTTC.

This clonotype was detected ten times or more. CDR3: CASSYSILGATNYGYTF. The CDR3 coding sequence is TGTGCCAGCAGTTACTCGATCTTGGGGGCGACTAACTATGGCTACACCTTC. J is TRBJ1-2 and V is TRBV6-5; the D gene is possibly TRBD1 (6 bases). This CDR3 is built from 17 residues. V lost 0 bases and J lost 0, with 14 bases in between. In germline, CDR1 is MNHEY, CDR2 SVGAGI.

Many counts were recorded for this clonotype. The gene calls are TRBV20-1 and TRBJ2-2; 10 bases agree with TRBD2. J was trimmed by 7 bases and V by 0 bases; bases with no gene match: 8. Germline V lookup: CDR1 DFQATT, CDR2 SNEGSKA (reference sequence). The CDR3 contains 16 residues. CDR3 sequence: CSARDISSGRGGELFF. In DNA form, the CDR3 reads TGCAGTGCTAGAGATATCTCTAGCGGGAGAGGCGGGGAGCTGTTTTTT.

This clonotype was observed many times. CDR3 sequence reads: CATSRDAGWGETQYF. The CDR3 nucleotides are TGTGCCACCAGCAGAGACGCAGGGTGGGGAGAGACCCAGTACTTC. The gene calls are TRBV15 and TRBJ2-5; tentative D call: TRBD1 (5 bases). V was trimmed by 0 bases and J by 4 bases, leaving 12 bases between them. There are 15 residues in the CDR3. Germline V gene sequence: CDR1 LNHNV, CDR2 YYDKDF (reference sequence).

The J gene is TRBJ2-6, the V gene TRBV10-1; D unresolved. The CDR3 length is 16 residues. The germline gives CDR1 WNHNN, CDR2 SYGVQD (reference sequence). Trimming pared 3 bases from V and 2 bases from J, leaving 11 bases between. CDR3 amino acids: CASSDGSVTGANVLTF. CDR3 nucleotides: TGCGCCAGCAGTGATGGGTCGGTGACTGGGGCCAACGTCCTGACTTTC.

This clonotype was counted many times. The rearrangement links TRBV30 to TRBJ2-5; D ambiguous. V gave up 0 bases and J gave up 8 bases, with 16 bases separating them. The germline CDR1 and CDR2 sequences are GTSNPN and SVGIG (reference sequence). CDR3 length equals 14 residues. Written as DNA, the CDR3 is TGTGCCTGGAGTGTGTCGCTATCCCCGGTCACCCAGTACTTC. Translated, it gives CAWSVSLSPVTQYF.

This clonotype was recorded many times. The CDR3, as DNA: TGCAGCGTTGTTTACACCGGGGAGCTGTTTTTT. It specifies CSVVYTGELFF. The V gene is TRBV29-1, the J gene TRBJ2-2; D uncertain. Deletions cut 4 bases from V and 3 bases from J, with 3 bases between. CDR1 is SQVTM and CDR2 is ANQGSEA in the germline V gene. This CDR3 has 11 amino acids.

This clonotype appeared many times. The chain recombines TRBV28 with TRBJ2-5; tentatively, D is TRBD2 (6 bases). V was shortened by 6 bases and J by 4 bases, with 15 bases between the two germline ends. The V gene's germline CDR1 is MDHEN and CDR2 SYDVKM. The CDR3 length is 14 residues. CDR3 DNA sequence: TGTGCCAGCAGCCGGGACTCTCAAGGAGAGACCCAGTACTTC. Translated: CASSRDSQGETQYF.

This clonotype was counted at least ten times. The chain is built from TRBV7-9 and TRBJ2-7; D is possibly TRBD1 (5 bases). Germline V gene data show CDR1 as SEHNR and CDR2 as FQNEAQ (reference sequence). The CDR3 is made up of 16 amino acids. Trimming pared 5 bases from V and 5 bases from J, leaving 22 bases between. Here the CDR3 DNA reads TGTGCCAGCAGCGTCAACCCTACAGGAAAGTTGGACGAGCAGTACTTC. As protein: CASSVNPTGKLDEQYF.